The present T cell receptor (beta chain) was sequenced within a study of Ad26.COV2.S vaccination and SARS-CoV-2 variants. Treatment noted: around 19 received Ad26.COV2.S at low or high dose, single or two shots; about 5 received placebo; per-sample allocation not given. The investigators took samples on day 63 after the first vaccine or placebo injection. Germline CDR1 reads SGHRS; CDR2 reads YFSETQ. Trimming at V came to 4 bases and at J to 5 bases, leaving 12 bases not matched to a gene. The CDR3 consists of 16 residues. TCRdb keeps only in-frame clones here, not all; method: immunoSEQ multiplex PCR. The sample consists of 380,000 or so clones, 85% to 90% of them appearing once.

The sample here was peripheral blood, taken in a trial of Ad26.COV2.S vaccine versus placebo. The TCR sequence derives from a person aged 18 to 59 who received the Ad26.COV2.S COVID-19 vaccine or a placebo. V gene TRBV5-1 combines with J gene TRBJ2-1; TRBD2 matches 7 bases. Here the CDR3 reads CASSPPREGGDNEQFF. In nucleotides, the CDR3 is TGCGCCAGCAGCCCCCCTAGGGAGGGAGGCGACAATGAGCAGTTCTTC.